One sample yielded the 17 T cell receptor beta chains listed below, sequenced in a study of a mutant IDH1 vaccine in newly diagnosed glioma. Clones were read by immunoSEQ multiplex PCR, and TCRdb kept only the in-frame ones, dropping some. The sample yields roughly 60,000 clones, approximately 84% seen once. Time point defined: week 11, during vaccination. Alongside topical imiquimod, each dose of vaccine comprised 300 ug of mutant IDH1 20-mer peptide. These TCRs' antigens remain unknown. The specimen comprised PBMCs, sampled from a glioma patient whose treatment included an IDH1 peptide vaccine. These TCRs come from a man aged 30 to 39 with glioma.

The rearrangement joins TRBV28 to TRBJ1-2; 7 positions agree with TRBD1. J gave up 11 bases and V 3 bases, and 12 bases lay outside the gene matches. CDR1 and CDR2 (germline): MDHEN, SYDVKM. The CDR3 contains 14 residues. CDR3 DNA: TGTGCCAGCAGTTTCTTGGGACAGTCCCTTAGGTACACCTTC. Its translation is CASSFLGQSLRYTF.

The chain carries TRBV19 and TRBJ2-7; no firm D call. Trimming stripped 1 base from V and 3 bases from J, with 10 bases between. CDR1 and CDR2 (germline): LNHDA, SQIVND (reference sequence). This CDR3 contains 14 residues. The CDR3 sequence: CASSIAVDNYEQYF. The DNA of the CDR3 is TGTGCCAGTAGTATAGCGGTGGATAACTACGAGCAGTACTTC.

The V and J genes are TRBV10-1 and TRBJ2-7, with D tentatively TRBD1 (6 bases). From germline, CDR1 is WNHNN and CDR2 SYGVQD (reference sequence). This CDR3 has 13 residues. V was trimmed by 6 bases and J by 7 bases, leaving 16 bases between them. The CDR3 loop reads CASSRDQGTEQYF. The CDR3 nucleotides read TGCGCCAGCAGCCGCGATCAGGGGACGGAGCAGTACTTC.

The CDR3 nucleotides read TGTGCCAGCAGCCCCGAGATTGGTCGGCCCCAGCATTTT. It specifies CASSPEIGRPQHF. The chain joins TRBV7-6 to TRBJ1-5; D is uncertain. The CDR3 length is 13 residues. V gave up 5 bases and J gave up 9 bases, with 14 bases separating them. From germline, CDR1 is SGHVS and CDR2 FNYEAQ.

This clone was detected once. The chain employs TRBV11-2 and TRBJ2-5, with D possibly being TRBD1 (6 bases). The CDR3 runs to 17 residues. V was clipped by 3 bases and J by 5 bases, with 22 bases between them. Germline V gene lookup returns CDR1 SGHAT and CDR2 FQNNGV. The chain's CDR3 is CASSFYSRNPGAETQYF. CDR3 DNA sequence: TGTGCCAGCAGCTTTTATAGTCGGAACCCAGGGGCCGAGACCCAGTACTTC.

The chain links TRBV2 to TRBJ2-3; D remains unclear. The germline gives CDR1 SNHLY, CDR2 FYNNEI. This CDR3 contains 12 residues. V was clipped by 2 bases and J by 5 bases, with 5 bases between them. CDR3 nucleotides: TGTGCCAGCAGTGAAAGATTAGATACGCAGTATTTT. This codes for CASSERLDTQYF. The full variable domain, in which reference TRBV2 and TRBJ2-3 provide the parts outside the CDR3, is EPEVTQTPSHQVTQMGQEVILRCVPISNHLYFYWYRQILGQKVEFLVSFYNNEISEKSEIFDDQFSVERPDGSNFTLKIRSTKLEDSAMYFCASSERLDTQYFGPGTRLTVL.

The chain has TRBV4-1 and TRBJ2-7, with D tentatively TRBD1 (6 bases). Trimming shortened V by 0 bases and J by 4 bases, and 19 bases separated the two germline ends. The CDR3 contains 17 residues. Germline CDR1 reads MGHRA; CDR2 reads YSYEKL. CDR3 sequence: CASSQDSGQISFYEQYF. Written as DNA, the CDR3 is TGCGCCAGCAGCCAAGACTCGGGACAAATAAGCTTTTACGAGCAGTACTTC.

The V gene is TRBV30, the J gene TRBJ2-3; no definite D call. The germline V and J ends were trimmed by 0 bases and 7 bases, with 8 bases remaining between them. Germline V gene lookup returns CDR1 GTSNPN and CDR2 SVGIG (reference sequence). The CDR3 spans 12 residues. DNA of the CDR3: TGTGCCTGGAGTGTACTCTCACATACGCAGTATTTT. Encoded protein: CAWSVLSHTQYF.

The CDR3 sequence is CASSLGQNQGQPQHF. In nucleotides, the CDR3 is TGTGCCAGCAGCTTAGGACAGAATCAAGGTCAGCCCCAGCATTTT. The V and J genes are TRBV11-2 and TRBJ1-5, with a possible D match to TRBD1 (5 bases). The CDR3 sequence is 15 residues long. Germline lookup yields CDR1 SGHAT and CDR2 FQNNGV. V lost 1 base to trimming and J lost 6 bases, with 13 bases between them.

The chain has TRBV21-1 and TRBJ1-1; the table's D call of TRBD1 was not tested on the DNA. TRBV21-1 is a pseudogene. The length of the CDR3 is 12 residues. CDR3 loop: CASSKQTDEAFF. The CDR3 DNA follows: TGTGCCAGCAGCAAACAGACAGATGAAGCTTTCTTT.

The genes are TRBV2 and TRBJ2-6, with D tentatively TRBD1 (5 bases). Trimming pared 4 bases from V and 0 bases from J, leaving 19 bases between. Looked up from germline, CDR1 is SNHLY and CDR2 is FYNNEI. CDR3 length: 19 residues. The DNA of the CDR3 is TGTGCCAGCAGTGTAACCCCCGATGACAGTCCCTCTGGGGCCAACGTCCTGACTTTC. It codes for CASSVTPDDSPSGANVLTF.

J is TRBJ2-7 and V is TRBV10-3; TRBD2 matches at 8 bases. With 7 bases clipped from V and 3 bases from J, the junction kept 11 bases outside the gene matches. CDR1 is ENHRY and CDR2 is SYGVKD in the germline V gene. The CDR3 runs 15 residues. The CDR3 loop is CAIKTLRGGFYEQYF. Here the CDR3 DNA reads TGTGCCATCAAGACCCTCCGGGGGGGGTTCTACGAGCAGTACTTC.

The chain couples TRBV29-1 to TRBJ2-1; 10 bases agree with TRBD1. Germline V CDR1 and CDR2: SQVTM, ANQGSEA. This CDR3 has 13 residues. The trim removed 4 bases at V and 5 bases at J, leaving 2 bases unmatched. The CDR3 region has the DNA TGCAGCGTTGCGGGACAGGGGAACAATGAGCAGTTCTTC. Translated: CSVAGQGNNEQFF.

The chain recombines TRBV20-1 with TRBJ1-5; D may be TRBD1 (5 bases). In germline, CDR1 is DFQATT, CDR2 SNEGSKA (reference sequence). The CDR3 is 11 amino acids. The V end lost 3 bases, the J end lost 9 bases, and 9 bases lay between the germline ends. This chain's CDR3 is CSARTVGPQHF. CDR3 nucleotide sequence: TGCAGTGCTAGGACAGTGGGGCCCCAGCATTTT.

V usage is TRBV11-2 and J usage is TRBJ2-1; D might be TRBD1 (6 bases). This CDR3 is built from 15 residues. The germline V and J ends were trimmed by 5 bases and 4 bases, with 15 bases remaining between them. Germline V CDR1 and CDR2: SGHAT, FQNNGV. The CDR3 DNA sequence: TGTGCCAGCAGCCATAGGGGGACGACGTACAATGAGCAGTTCTTC. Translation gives CASSHRGTTYNEQFF.

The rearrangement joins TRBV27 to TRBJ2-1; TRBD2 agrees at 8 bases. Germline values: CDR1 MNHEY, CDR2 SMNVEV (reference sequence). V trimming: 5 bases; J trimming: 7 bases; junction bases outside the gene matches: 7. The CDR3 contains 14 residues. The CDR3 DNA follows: TGTGCCAGCAGTGTACAGCGGGAGTGGAATGAGCAGTTCTTC. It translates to CASSVQREWNEQFF.

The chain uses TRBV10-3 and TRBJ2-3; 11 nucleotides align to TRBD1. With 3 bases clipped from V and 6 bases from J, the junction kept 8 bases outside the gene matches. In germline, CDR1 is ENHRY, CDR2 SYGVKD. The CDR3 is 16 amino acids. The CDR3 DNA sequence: TGTGCCATCAGTGACCCACGGACAGGGGGCCCCGATACGCAGTATTTT. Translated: CAISDPRTGGPDTQYF.